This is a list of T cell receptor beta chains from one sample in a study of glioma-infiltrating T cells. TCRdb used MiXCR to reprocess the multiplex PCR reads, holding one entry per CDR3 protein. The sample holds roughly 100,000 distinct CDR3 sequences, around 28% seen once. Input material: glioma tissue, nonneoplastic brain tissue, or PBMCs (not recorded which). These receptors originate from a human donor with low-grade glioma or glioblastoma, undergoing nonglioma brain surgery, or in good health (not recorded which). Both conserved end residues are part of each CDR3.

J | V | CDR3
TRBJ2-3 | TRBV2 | CAAKLAGEGDTQYF
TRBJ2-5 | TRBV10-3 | CAISEVSRTQETQYF
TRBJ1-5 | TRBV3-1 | CASSQDLVGDSNQPQHF
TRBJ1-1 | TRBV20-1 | CSARGRQGARSCTEALF
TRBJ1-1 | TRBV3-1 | CASSQERVTEAFF
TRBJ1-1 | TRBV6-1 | CASSRNTEAFF
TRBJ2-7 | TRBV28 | CASSLRSYEQYF
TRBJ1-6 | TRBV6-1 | CASSESSPLHF
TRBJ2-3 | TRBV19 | CASSIRDPDTQYF
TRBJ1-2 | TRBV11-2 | CASSPPQTYGYTF
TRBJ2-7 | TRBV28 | CASFDREQYF
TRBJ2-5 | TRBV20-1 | CSARDLGAGGPAETQYF
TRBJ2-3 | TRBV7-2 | CASSLGKTDTQYF
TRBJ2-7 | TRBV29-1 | CSVGTSHEQYF
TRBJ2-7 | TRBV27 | CASSDATGAYEQYF
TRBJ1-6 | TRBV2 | CASRPSGLNSPLDF
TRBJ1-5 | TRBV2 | CASRTGYSNQPQHF
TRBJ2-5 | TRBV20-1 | CSARKDHLQETQYF
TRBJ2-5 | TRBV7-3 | CASSFAGAGETQYF
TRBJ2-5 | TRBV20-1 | CSAGVGGLQETQYF
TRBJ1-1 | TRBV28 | CASRNLGGAFF
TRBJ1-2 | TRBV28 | CASSPGRYYGYTF
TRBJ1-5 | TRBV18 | CASSPSGRGSDQPQHF
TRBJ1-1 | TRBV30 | CAWRVHMNTEAFF
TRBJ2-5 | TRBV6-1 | CASGRQQETQYF
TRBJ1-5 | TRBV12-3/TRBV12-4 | CASSWGPLNQPQHF
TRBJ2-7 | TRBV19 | CASSMGQITYEQYF
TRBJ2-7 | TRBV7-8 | CASSSLVQGGHEQYF
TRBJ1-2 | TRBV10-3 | CAISEFSVGAPYGYTF
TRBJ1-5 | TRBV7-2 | CAGSPWDRQPQHF
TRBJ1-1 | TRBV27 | CASSFSQGGTEAFF
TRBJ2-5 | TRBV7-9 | CASTGTGKETQYF
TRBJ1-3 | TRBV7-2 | CASSSSLSGNTIYF
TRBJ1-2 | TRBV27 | CASSFPGGGRMDGYNF
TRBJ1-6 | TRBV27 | CASTDPPQLNSPLHF
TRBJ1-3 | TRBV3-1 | CASSQDDRNTIYF
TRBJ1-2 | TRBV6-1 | CASSHLRDAYGYTF
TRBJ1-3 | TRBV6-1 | CASRWVLSGNTIYF
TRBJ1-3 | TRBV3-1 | CASSRTGGTGNTIYF
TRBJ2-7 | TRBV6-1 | CASSYVGTGREQYF
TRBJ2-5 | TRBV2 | CASSEPPPSGRALETQYF
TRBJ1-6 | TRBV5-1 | CASSGQGASSYNSPLHF
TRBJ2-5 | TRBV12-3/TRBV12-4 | CASSFRRQETQYF
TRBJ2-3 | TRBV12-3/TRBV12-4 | CASSSRAGGNVDTQYF
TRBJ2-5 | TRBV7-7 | CASSPGGDRQETQYF
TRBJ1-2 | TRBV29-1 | CSIRDGTNYGYTF
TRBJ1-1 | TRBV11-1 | CASSSLRGGNTEAFF
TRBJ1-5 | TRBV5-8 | CASSFKGDRGSNQPQHF
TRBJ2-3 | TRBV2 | CASRPRDKEGDTQYF
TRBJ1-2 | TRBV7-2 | CASSLGTGTADGYTF
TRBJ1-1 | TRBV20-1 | CSARDRGQGRDEAFF
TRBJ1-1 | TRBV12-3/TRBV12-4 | CASSDNRASEAFF
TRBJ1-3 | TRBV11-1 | CASTFLPGSGNTIYF
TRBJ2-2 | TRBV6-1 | CASSPDRRRRGELFF
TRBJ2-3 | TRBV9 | CASSEIPSTDTQYF
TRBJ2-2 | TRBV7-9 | CASSRTTYSNTGELFF
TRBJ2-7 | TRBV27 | CASQRSPGQGVYEQYF